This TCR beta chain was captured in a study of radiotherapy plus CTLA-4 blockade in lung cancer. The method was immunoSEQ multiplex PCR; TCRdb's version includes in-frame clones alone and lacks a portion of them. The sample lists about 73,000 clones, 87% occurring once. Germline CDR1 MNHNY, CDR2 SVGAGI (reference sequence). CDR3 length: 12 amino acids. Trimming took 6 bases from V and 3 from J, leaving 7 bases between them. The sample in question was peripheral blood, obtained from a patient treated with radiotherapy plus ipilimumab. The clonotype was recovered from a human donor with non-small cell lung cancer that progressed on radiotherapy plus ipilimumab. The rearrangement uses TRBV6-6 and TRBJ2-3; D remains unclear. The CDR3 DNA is TGTGCCAGCAGCTCAGAGACAGATACGCAGTATTTT. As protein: CASSSETDTQYF.